These 27 T cell receptor beta chains share one sample of origin, sequenced in a study of T cell repertoires in cytomegalovirus infection. TCRdb used MiXCR to reprocess the reads, holding one entry per CDR3 protein. The table shows 130,000 or so distinct CDR3 sequences, with 5% to 6.5% occurring only once. The sequencing input was PBMCs. Receptor source: a human donor in good health (CMV status not recorded). Some clones in this sample may be carry-over from other donors' samples.

The sample holds many counts of this clonotype. The chain is built from TRBV7-2 and TRBJ1-2; 8 nucleotides align to TRBD1. With 4 bases clipped from V and 7 bases from J, the junction kept 8 bases outside the gene matches. Looked up from germline, CDR1 is SGHTA and CDR2 is FQGNSA. The CDR3 sequence is 14 residues long. The DNA for the CDR3 is TGTGCCAGCAGCTCCCCAGGGGGCGCATTTGGCTACACCTTC. Amino acid sequence: CASSSPGGAFGYTF.

Judged by abundance, this clonotype is medium-sized. The chain links TRBV7-8 to TRBJ2-5; no clear D gene. Trimming left V 4 bases short and J 1 base short, with 13 bases between. Per germline, CDR1 SGHVS and CDR2 FQNEAQ. The CDR3 is 15 residues long. CDR3 residues: CASSSPGSFQETQYF. The CDR3 bases are TGTGCCAGCAGCTCTCCTGGGTCTTTCCAAGAGACCCAGTACTTC.

This clonotype appeared many times. J is TRBJ1-4 and V is TRBV7-9, with TRBD1 matching over 10 bases. This CDR3 region has 17 residues. Germline trimming cut 5 bases from V and 0 bases from J; bases unmatched to any gene: 6. Germline loops: CDR1 SEHNR, CDR2 FQNEAQ (reference sequence). The CDR3 coding sequence is TGTGCCAGCAGCCGGGGGACAGGGGCGACAACTAATGAAAAACTGTTTTTT. Translation: CASSRGTGATTNEKLFF.

About this clonotype itself: A much larger clone sits a single nucleotide away, making a read error possible. The chain has TRBV7-2 and TRBJ2-5; TRBD2 matches 9 bases. Germline V lookup: CDR1 SGHTA, CDR2 FQGNSA. This CDR3 has 15 residues. The CDR3 DNA reads as TGTGCCAACAGCTCGACTAGCGGACGCCAAGAGACCCAGTACTTC. Protein sequence: CANSSTSGRQETQYF.

The chain uses TRBV29-1 and TRBJ2-5, with TRBD1 matching over 10 bases. Germline assignment: CDR1 SQVTM and CDR2 ANQGSEA. This CDR3 is 12 amino acids long. J gave up 6 bases and V 6 bases, and 4 bases lay outside the gene matches. The CDR3 sequence: CSVDRGQKTQYF. The CDR3 DNA follows: TGCAGCGTCGACAGGGGGCAAAAGACCCAGTACTTC.

This clonotype was recorded many times. This rearrangement joins TRBV11-2 to TRBJ2-1; possible D gene TRBD1, 6 bases. Looked up from germline, CDR1 is SGHAT and CDR2 is FQNNGV. This CDR3 contains 15 residues. V was trimmed by 4 bases and J by 0 bases, leaving 10 bases between them. The CDR3 loop is CASSSQDSSYNEQFF. CDR3 in DNA: TGTGCCAGCAGCTCCCAGGACAGCTCCTACAATGAGCAGTTCTTC.

This clonotype has ten or more counts. The J gene is TRBJ2-2, the V gene TRBV7-9; D possibly corresponds to TRBD1 (5 bases). The CDR3 extends over 13 amino acids. Per the germline V gene, CDR1 is SEHNR and CDR2 is FQNEAQ (reference sequence). V was cut by 5 bases and J by 3 bases, with 7 bases left in between. The CDR3, as DNA: TGTGCCAGCAGCCCAGGGTACACCGGGGAGCTGTTTTTT. Encoded protein: CASSPGYTGELFF.

This clonotype was observed a few times. The J gene is TRBJ2-7, the V gene TRBV19, with 8 bases identical to TRBD2. Germline trimming cut 3 bases from V and 3 bases from J; bases unmatched to any gene: 7. CDR1 and CDR2 (germline): LNHDA, SQIVND (reference sequence). The CDR3 length is 15 residues. The CDR3 spells CASSMDSGENYEQYF. DNA of the CDR3: TGTGCCAGTAGTATGGATAGCGGGGAGAACTACGAGCAGTACTTC.

This clonotype was counted at least ten times. The chain combines TRBV7-8 with TRBJ1-2; no firm D call. The V and J ends lost 2 bases and 0 bases respectively, with 4 bases between them. The germline V gene has CDR1 SGHVS and CDR2 FQNEAQ. The CDR3 has 13 amino acids. The CDR3 loop is CASSLTTNYGYTF. CDR3 bases: TGTGCCAGCAGCTTAACGACTAACTATGGCTACACCTTC.

This clonotype was picked up many times. The rearrangement links TRBV7-9 to TRBJ2-3, with 8 bases fitting TRBD1. This CDR3 has 17 amino acids. Germline CDR1 SEHNR, CDR2 FQNEAQ (reference sequence). Trimming cost V 5 bases and J 1 base; bases outside gene matches: 11. DNA for the CDR3: TGTGCCAGCAGCACGAACGACAGGGGTGGAGGCACAGATACGCAGTATTTT. This codes for CASSTNDRGGGTDTQYF.

This clonotype was seen repeatedly, ten times or more. The chain couples TRBV7-2 to TRBJ2-3; TRBD2 matches at 8 bases. With V trimmed by 5 bases and J by 2 bases, 3 bases remained unmatched. Looked up from germline, CDR1 is SGHTA and CDR2 is FQGNSA. This CDR3 has 14 amino acids. The CDR3 sequence: CASSTSGFTDTQYF. Here the CDR3 DNA reads TGTGCCAGCAGCACTAGCGGTTTCACAGATACGCAGTATTTT.

This clonotype was found many times. V and J are TRBV7-2 and TRBJ2-5; D not certain. Deletions cut 5 bases from V and 5 bases from J, with 9 bases between. This CDR3 is 12 amino acids long. The germline CDR1 and CDR2 sequences are SGHTA and FQGNSA. For the CDR3, the DNA is TGTGCCAGCAGCCCACAGCTGGAGACCCAGTACTTC. This sequence encodes CASSPQLETQYF.

This clonotype came up many times. The V call is TRBV7-2, the J call TRBJ2-1; TRBD2 matches 10 bases. The germline V gene has CDR1 SGHTA and CDR2 FQGNSA. The trim removed 7 bases at V and 4 bases at J, leaving 7 bases unmatched. This CDR3 has 15 amino acids. DNA of the CDR3: TGTGCCAGCATCCTTACTAGCGGGGCATACAATGAGCAGTTCTTC. This translates into CASILTSGAYNEQFF.

The V gene is TRBV2, the J gene TRBJ2-6, with D possibly TRBD1 on 6 matching bases. Per germline, CDR1 SNHLY and CDR2 FYNNEI. This CDR3 has 15 residues. Trimming left V 6 bases short and J 2 bases short, with 11 bases between. The CDR3, as DNA: TGTGCCAGCAGCCCCAACAGGGCTGGGGCCAACGTCCTGACTTTC. Protein sequence: CASSPNRAGANVLTF.

Many counts were recorded for this clonotype. The V and J genes are TRBV7-8 and TRBJ2-3; no clear D gene. Trimming left V 5 bases short and J 4 bases short, with 10 bases between. The CDR3 covers 13 residues. Germline V gene data show CDR1 as SGHVS and CDR2 as FQNEAQ. CDR3 protein: CASSARLADTQYF. Written as DNA, the CDR3 is TGTGCCAGCAGCGCGAGGCTCGCAGATACGCAGTATTTT.

This clonotype was seen only a few times. The chain uses TRBV5-1 and TRBJ2-1; 12 bases match TRBD2. CDR3 length: 19 amino acids. V shed 4 bases, J shed 7 bases, and the junction held 18 bases outside the gene matches. Germline V CDR1 and CDR2: SGHRS, YFSETQ. In nucleotides, the CDR3 is TGCGCCAGCAGCCTATTCCCTAGCGGGGGGGCTCAGAAGACTAATGAGCAGTTCTTC. It codes for CASSLFPSGGAQKTNEQFF.

Ten or more counts support this clonotype. This chain connects TRBV12-5 to TRBJ2-1; D is possibly TRBD1 (5 bases). Germline CDR1 reads LGHNT; CDR2 reads FRNRAP. The CDR3 spans 12 residues. The CDR3: CASATEYNEQFF. For the CDR3, the DNA is TGTGCCTCAGCGACAGAGTACAATGAGCAGTTCTTC.

V gene TRBV4-3 combines with J gene TRBJ1-2; D gene unclear. The V end was cut by 1 base, the J end by 0 bases, with 9 bases between. CDR3 length: 15 residues. Germline CDR1 and CDR2: LGHNA and YSLEER. In DNA form, the CDR3 reads TGCGCCAGCAGCCAAGCCCCAGGTTCTAACTATGGCTACACCTTC. Amino acid sequence: CASSQAPGSNYGYTF.

This clonotype was seen ten or more times. The chain recombines TRBV12-3 or TRBV12-4 with TRBJ1-6; TRBD1 matches at 7 bases. The CDR3 is 14 amino acids. The V segment lost 2 bases and the J segment 6 bases; nucleotides outside the gene matches: 1. The CDR3 sequence is CASSLRQGNSPLHF. The CDR3 region has the DNA TGTGCCAGCAGTTTAAGACAGGGTAATTCACCCCTCCACTTT.

This clonotype was found many times. The chain uses TRBV10-3 and TRBJ1-2; tentatively, D is TRBD1 (6 bases). Germline loops: CDR1 ENHRY, CDR2 SYGVKD. The CDR3 spans 14 residues. Deletions cut 3 bases from V and 2 bases from J, with 10 bases between. The CDR3 nucleotides read TGTGCCATCAGTGACAGGGGACCCAACTATGGCTACACCTTC. Protein product: CAISDRGPNYGYTF.

The genes are TRBV4-1 and TRBJ1-2; 7 nucleotides agree with TRBD1. J was trimmed by 8 bases and V by 0 bases; bases with no gene match: 15. The germline V gene encodes CDR1 MGHRA and CDR2 YSYEKL. The CDR3 is 17 residues long. The DNA for the CDR3 is TGCGCCAGCAGCCAAGATTCTATGGGACAGAAGAACGTAGGCTACACCTTC. Translated, it gives CASSQDSMGQKNVGYTF.

The table lists this clonotype with a few counts. The chain joins TRBV27 to TRBJ2-6; weak D call: TRBD2 (6 bases). The CDR3 is made up of 15 amino acids. In germline, CDR1 is MNHEY, CDR2 SMNVEV (reference sequence). With 5 bases removed from V and 4 bases from J, the gap between germline ends came to 12 bases. This CDR3 is CASSAEGRGANVLTF. The DNA for the CDR3 is TGTGCCAGCAGTGCGGAGGGGCGAGGGGCCAACGTCCTGACTTTC.

Many counts were recorded for this clonotype. This chain uses TRBV7-6 with TRBJ2-1; maybe TRBD2 (5 bases). Germline assignment: CDR1 SGHVS and CDR2 FNYEAQ. Trimming shortened V by 0 bases and J by 5 bases, and 23 bases separated the two germline ends. CDR3 length: 19 residues. In DNA, the CDR3 is TGTGCCAGCAGCTTAGCCCCGGGGTTGGTGGCTAGGATCCACAATGAGCAGTTCTTC. This sequence encodes CASSLAPGLVARIHNEQFF. Looking up the rest from reference TRBV7-6 and TRBJ2-1 gives the full variable domain: GAGVSQSPRYKVTKRGQDVALRCDPISGHVSLYWYRQALGQGPEFLTYFNYEAQQDKSGLPNDRFSAERPEGSISTLTIQRTEQRDSAMYRCASSLAPGLVARIHNEQFFGPGTRLTVL.

V usage is TRBV18 and J usage is TRBJ2-5, with 9 nucleotides matching TRBD2. The V and J ends lost 1 base and 2 bases, in that order; junction bases with no gene match: 5. The CDR3 consists of 16 residues. The germline V gene encodes CDR1 KGHSH and CDR2 LQKENI. In nucleotides, the CDR3 is TGTGCCAGCTCACCACTCAATAGCGGGGGACAAGAGACCCAGTACTTC. It is translated as CASSPLNSGGQETQYF.

This clonotype was observed a few times. The rearrangement links TRBV5-1 to TRBJ2-1, with TRBD2 as a possible D gene (7 bases). V lost 1 base, J lost 1 base, and 12 bases lay in between. The germline V gene encodes CDR1 SGHRS and CDR2 YFSETQ. The CDR3 has 16 amino acids. CDR3 sequence reads: CASSLIGGRSYNEQFF. CDR3 sequence (DNA): TGCGCCAGCAGCTTGATCGGGGGGCGATCCTACAATGAGCAGTTCTTC.

Many counts were recorded for this clonotype. This chain connects TRBV4-3 to TRBJ2-3, with 14 bases aligning to TRBD2. The germline V gene has CDR1 LGHNA and CDR2 YSLEER. The CDR3 sequence is 16 residues long. J was trimmed by 6 bases and V by 0 bases; bases with no gene match: 2. In DNA form, the CDR3 reads TGCGCCAGCAGCCAAGAGGGGACTAGCGGGGGTGATACGCAGTATTTT. Protein sequence: CASSQEGTSGGDTQYF.

Many counts were recorded for this clonotype. The chain links TRBV7-9 to TRBJ1-1; TRBD1 matches at 9 bases. Germline CDR1 is SEHNR and CDR2 is FQNEAQ (reference sequence). After removal of 5 bases from V and 6 bases from J, the junction contained 10 bases not matched to a gene. This CDR3 region has 15 residues. The CDR3 DNA reads as TGTGCCAGCAGCCCATCGGGGACAGGGAGACCTGAAGCTTTCTTT. It specifies CASSPSGTGRPEAFF.